This TCR beta chain was sequenced in a study of T cells after posttransplantation cyclophosphamide. The V end was cut by 7 bases, the J end by 2 bases, with 14 bases between. Germline values: CDR1 MNHEY, CDR2 SVGAGI. CDR3 size: 14 residues. Peripheral blood was collected from the related graft donor on the marrow donation day. Regarding the study as a whole: TRB clonality was highly associated with recipient CMV seropositivity and reactivation. Later blood repertoires were often dominated by clones from the donor CD8+ memory compartment. Tissue-infiltrating T cells from skin or gut overlapped little with blood T cells.

This table comes from immunoSEQ multiplex PCR, and its TCRdb copy is limited to in-frame clones, with some not included. Of 45,000 or so clones listed, 92% are singletons. Of note for this clone: Its antigen remains unknown.

Sequencing was done on a sample of PBMCs. This receptor was taken from a woman aged 45 to 65 in good health and a related stem cell transplant donor. The rearrangement links TRBV6-5 to TRBJ2-5; tentatively, D is TRBD2 (6 bases). Written as DNA, the CDR3 is TGTGCCAGCACCCCCGGCGCGGGGCAAGAGACCCAGTACTTC. This codes for CASTPGAGQETQYF.